These T cell receptor beta chains were read from a single sample in a study of blood T cell repertoires in COVID-19. Some clones are missing from TCRdb's copy, which holds only in-frame ones; the method was immunoSEQ multiplex PCR. Of about 97,000 clones listed, 91% are singletons. Material for sequencing was peripheral blood. These receptors originate from a man aged 18-30 years with acute or convalescent COVID-19. The CDR3 runs from the conserved cysteine through the conserved F or W. D genes are given only for firm matches. The size field is filled for only some rows; it gives once, few, many or a size class.

J gene	V gene	D gene	clone size	CDR3 protein	CDR3 DNA
TRBJ1-5	TRBV5-1	TRBD1	.	CASSLGAGGSNQPQHF	TGCGCCAGCAGCTTGGGGGCAGGGGGCAGCAATCAGCCCCAGCATTTT
TRBJ1-2	TRBV6-5	.	.	CASSQHRREDYGYTF	TGTGCCAGCAGTCAACATCGCCGGGAGGACTATGGCTACACCTTC
TRBJ2-3	TRBV14	TRBD2	once	CASSQGLAGVRTDTQYF	TGTGCCAGCAGCCAAGGACTAGCGGGGGTTCGGACAGATACGCAGTATTTT
TRBJ2-3	TRBV29-1	.	.	CSGGDSRTDTQYF	TGCAGCGGGGGGGACAGTCGAACGGATACGCAGTATTTT
TRBJ2-5	TRBV4-2	.	.	CASSQDFATGKETQYF	TGTGCCAGCAGCCAAGATTTCGCGACGGGGAAAGAGACCCAGTACTTC
TRBJ1-1	TRBV6-5	.	.	CASSSQGLVNTEAFF	TGTGCCAGCAGTTCACAGGGTTTGGTGAACACTGAAGCTTTCTTT
TRBJ2-1	TRBV2	TRBD2	.	CASRSGATYNEQFF	TGTGCCAGCAGGAGCGGGGCTACCTACAATGAGCAGTTCTTC
TRBJ1-1	TRBV2	TRBD1	.	CASSAGQGGNTEAFF	TGTGCCAGCAGCGCCGGACAGGGTGGGAACACTGAAGCTTTCTTT
TRBJ2-7	TRBV7-6	TRBD1	.	CASSARTGSNEQYF	TGTGCCAGCAGCGCGCGGACAGGGAGCAACGAGCAGTACTTC
TRBJ1-2	TRBV4-2	.	.	CASSPGRAYYGYTF	TGTGCCAGCAGCCCGGGCAGGGCCTACTATGGCTACACCTTC
TRBJ1-4	TRBV4-1	.	once	CASSQFTATNEKLFF	TGCGCCAGCAGCCAATTCACGGCAACTAATGAAAAACTGTTTTTT
TRBJ2-3	TRBV18	.	.	CASSPDRRDTQYF	TGTGCCAGCTCCCCGGACAGAAGAGATACGCAGTATTTT
TRBJ2-1	TRBV7-7	TRBD2	once	CASSLQAGDYNEQFF	TGTGCCAGCAGCTTACAAGCGGGAGATTACAATGAGCAGTTCTTC
TRBJ2-1	TRBV5-6	TRBD2	.	CASSLGLAGGPLDNEQFF	TGTGCCAGCAGCTTAGGACTAGCGGGGGGGCCGCTAGACAATGAGCAGTTCTTC
TRBJ1-1	TRBV29-1	.	.	CSAQGNTEAFF	TGCAGCGCCCAGGGGAACACTGAAGCTTTCTTT
TRBJ1-5	TRBV6-6	.	.	CASSRDISNQPQHF	TGTGCCAGCAGTAGGGACATCAGCAATCAGCCCCAGCATTTT